A selection of T cell receptor beta chains follows, all from one sample in a study of human T cells and chemical hapten exposure. TCRdb ran MiXCR on the RACE reads and lists one entry per CDR3 protein. The sample carries fewer than 50,000 distinct CDR3 sequences, 3.7% recorded once. The sequencing input was whole blood. The receptor set was obtained from a human donor in good health. Some clones in this sample may be carry-over from other donors' samples. CDR3s include the opening cysteine and the closing phenylalanine or tryptophan. Fields, in order: V gene, J gene, clone size, D gene, CDR3 protein, CDR3 DNA. D genes are given only for firm matches. Only part of the rows carry a size: once, few, many, or a class if the clone is expanded.

TRBV10-3,TRBJ2-1,many,TRBD2,CAISDPLAARNEQFF,TGTGCCATCAGTGATCCCCTAGCGGCGAGGAATGAGCAGTTCTTC
TRBV6-4,TRBJ1-1,many,NA,CACRRTANTEAFF,TGTGCCTGCAGGAGGACGGCGAACACTGAAGCTTTCTTT
TRBV12-3/TRBV12-4,TRBJ2-4,many,NA,CASGTSGSLAKNIQYF,TGTGCCAGCGGAACCTCAGGGTCCCTAGCCAAAAACATTCAGTACTTC
TRBV28,TRBJ1-3,many,TRBD1,CASSLQGAGNTIYF,TGTGCCAGCAGCTTACAGGGGGCTGGAAACACCATATATTTT
TRBV12-3/TRBV12-4,TRBJ2-7,many,TRBD2,CASSPLIAGAYEQYF,TGTGCCAGCAGTCCCCTGATAGCGGGAGCATACGAGCAGTACTTC
TRBV6-1,TRBJ2-3,many,NA,CASRGQTNTDTQYF,TGTGCCAGCAGAGGACAGACAAACACAGATACGCAGTATTTT
TRBV30,TRBJ1-2,NA,TRBD1,CAWRATGFFSYGYTF,TGTGCCTGGAGGGCGACAGGGTTCTTCTCCTATGGCTACACCTTC
TRBV2,TRBJ1-5,few,TRBD1,CASSARTGRSNQPQHF,TGTGCCAGCAGCGCCCGGACAGGGCGTAGCAATCAGCCCCAGCATTTT
TRBV27,TRBJ1-3,NA,NA,CASSGLGLGDLGNTIYF,TGTGCCAGCAGCGGCCTCGGTCTGGGGGACCTCGGAAACACCATATATTTT
TRBV28,TRBJ2-5,many,NA,CASSFFGRGTQYF,TGTGCCAGCAGTTTTTTCGGCCGGGGGACCCAGTACTTC
TRBV7-2,TRBJ2-1,many,TRBD2,CASSSRTSGTNEQFF,TGTGCCAGCAGCTCCCGGACTAGCGGGACGAATGAGCAGTTCTTC
TRBV29-1,TRBJ2-5,few,NA,CSAQGVVKTQYF,TGCAGCGCCCAGGGAGTTGTGAAGACCCAGTACTTC
TRBV28,TRBJ1-1,NA,NA,CASTPAAQGFTEAFF,TGTGCCAGCACCCCCGCCGCACAGGGTTTCACTGAAGCTTTCTTT
TRBV28,TRBJ1-4,many,NA,CASSPGPSVKLFF,TGTGCCAGCAGCCCAGGGCCGTCTGTGAAACTGTTTTTT
TRBV27,TRBJ2-7,many,NA,CASRLSGSSYEQYF,TGTGCCAGCAGGCTTAGCGGTTCTTCCTACGAGCAGTACTTC
TRBV5-1,TRBJ1-3,many,TRBD1,CASSLWTGDSGNTIYF,TGCGCCAGCAGCTTGTGGACAGGGGACTCTGGAAACACCATATATTTT
TRBV24-1,TRBJ1-1,many,NA,CATSDSRHTNTEAFF,TGTGCCACCAGTGATAGTAGACATACGAACACTGAAGCTTTCTTT
TRBV20-1,TRBJ1-5,many,NA,CSAGGGQPQHF,TGCAGTGCTGGGGGGGGTCAGCCCCAGCATTTT
TRBV20-1,TRBJ1-1,many,NA,CSARDGRTSTNTEAFF,TGCAGTGCTAGAGATGGTAGGACCTCAACGAACACTGAAGCTTTCTTT
TRBV9,TRBJ2-7,many,TRBD1,CASSVVGTGEQYF,TGTGCCAGCAGCGTAGTGGGGACAGGGGAGCAGTACTTC
TRBV12-3/TRBV12-4,TRBJ1-1,many,NA,CASKPPRDRTEAFF,TGTGCCAGCAAGCCTCCACGGGACCGTACAGAAGCTTTCTTT
TRBV5-1,TRBJ2-7,many,NA,CASSLGVHYEQYF,TGCGCCAGCAGCTTGGGGGTCCACTACGAGCAGTACTTC
TRBV28,TRBJ1-2,NA,NA,CASSKAGTGNYGYTF,TGTGCCAGCAGCAAGGCCGGGACCGGTAACTATGGCTACACCTTC
TRBV5-5,TRBJ2-5,many,NA,CASSLGSGGAETQYF,TGTGCCAGCAGCTTGGGATCCGGGGGCGCAGAGACCCAGTACTTC
TRBV4-2,TRBJ1-2,many,TRBD1,CASSPDRGMNYGYTF,TGTGCCAGCAGCCCGGACAGGGGCATGAACTATGGCTACACCTTC
TRBV3-1,TRBJ2-7,many,TRBD1,CASTHSPGQGSHEQYF,TGTGCCAGCACCCATTCTCCGGGACAGGGGTCCCACGAGCAGTACTTC
TRBV12-3/TRBV12-4,TRBJ2-1,many,NA,CASSLRPWGTTAWEQFF,TGTGCCAGCAGTTTACGTCCTTGGGGGACGACGGCTTGGGAGCAGTTCTTC
TRBV6-2/TRBV6-3,TRBJ2-3,many,NA,CASSYSPCTDTQYF,TGTGCCAGCAGTTATTCGCCTTGCACAGATACGCAGTATTTT
TRBV3-1,TRBJ2-7,many,NA,CASSQAGRVEGKQYF,TGTGCCAGCAGCCAGGCTGGCAGGGTCGAGGGGAAGCAGTACTTC
TRBV6-5,TRBJ1-2,NA,NA,CASSPGGGGADYGYTF,TGTGCCAGCAGTCCTGGAGGGGGGGGCGCTGACTATGGCTACACCTTC
TRBV29-1,TRBJ2-7,few,TRBD2,CSVDRLAGSYEQYF,TGCAGCGTTGATCGCCTAGCGGGTTCGTACGAGCAGTACTTC
TRBV7-2,TRBJ2-7,few,TRBD1,CASSSRTGHYEQYF,TGTGCCAGCAGCTCGCGGACAGGACATTACGAGCAGTACTTC
TRBV12-3/TRBV12-4,TRBJ1-1,many,NA,CASGGDGMNTEAFF,TGTGCCAGCGGAGGGGACGGAATGAACACTGAAGCTTTCTTT
TRBV5-1,TRBJ1-6,many,NA,CASSRGQSYNSPLHF,TGCGCCAGCAGCCGTGGACAGAGCTATAATTCACCCCTCCACTTT